Listed here are 15 T cell receptor beta chains from one sample, sequenced in a study of cytomegalovirus exposure and HLA in healthy donors. 60 Vbeta and 13 Jbeta primers were used in PCR. TCRdb keeps only in-frame clones here, not all; method: immunoSEQ multiplex PCR. The sample shows about 250,000 clones, around 78% of them seen only once. The sample taken for sequencing was PBMCs. The receptors stem from a boy aged 5-17 years in good health and CMV-seronegative.

V is TRBV5-4 and J is TRBJ1-1; a possible D gene is TRBD1 (5 bases). CDR1 and CDR2 (germline): SGHNT, YYREEE (reference sequence). V dropped 6 bases and J dropped 11 bases, with 23 bases sitting between them. The length of the CDR3 is 14 residues. CDR3 nucleotide sequence: TGTGCCAGCACCTCCCTCGGGGGGGAGTGGGATGCTTTCTTT. It translates to CASTSLGGEWDAFF.

With respect to this clone: Distinct nucleotide sequences in the sample also encode this CDR3. The CDR3 DNA is TGTGCCAGCAGCTTGGGGGACAGGGGCCTTAATGAAAAACTGTTTTTT. It yields the protein CASSLGDRGLNEKLFF. V usage is TRBV5-6 and J usage is TRBJ1-4; TRBD1 matches at 10 bases. This CDR3 region has 16 residues. The J segment lost 4 bases and the V segment lost 0 bases, leaving 3 bases of the junction unmatched. In germline, CDR1 is SGHDT, CDR2 YYEEEE. The full variable domain, with the rest looked up from reference TRBV5-6 and TRBJ1-4, is DAGVTQSPTHLIKTRGQQVTLRCSPKSGHDTVSWYQQALGQGPQFIFQYYEEEERQRGNFPDRFSGHQFPNYSSELNVNALLLGDSALYLCASSLGDRGLNEKLFFGSGTQLSVL.

This clone was counted a single time. This chain connects TRBV9 to TRBJ2-1, with 13 bases that match TRBD2. The CDR3 runs to 15 residues. CDR1 and CDR2 (germline): SGDLS, YYNGEE. With 3 bases clipped from V and 7 bases from J, the junction kept 4 bases outside the gene matches. The chain's CDR3 is CASSAGLAGRNEQFF. DNA for the CDR3: TGTGCCAGCAGCGCGGGACTAGCGGGGCGAAATGAGCAGTTCTTC. The variable domain in full, with the rest retrieved from reference TRBV9 and TRBJ2-1, is DSGVTQTPKHLITATGQRVTLRCSPRSGDLSVYWYQQSLDQGLQFLIQYYNGEERAKGNILERFSAQQFPDLHSELNLSSLELGDSALYFCASSAGLAGRNEQFFGPGTRLTVL.

The genes are TRBV15 and TRBJ1-1; D uncertain. With 6 bases removed from V and 1 base from J, the gap between germline ends came to 9 bases. CDR3 length equals 13 residues. CDR1 LNHNV and CDR2 YYDKDF come from the germline V gene (reference sequence). This CDR3 reads CATRSSGNTEAFF. The DNA for the CDR3 is TGTGCCACCAGAAGTTCAGGGAACACTGAAGCTTTCTTT.

This clone was counted a few times. The J gene is TRBJ1-5, the V gene TRBV19, with a possible D match to TRBD1 (6 bases). CDR1 is LNHDA, CDR2 SQIVND, per germline (reference sequence). V gave up 8 bases and J gave up 5 bases, with 19 bases separating them. The CDR3 is 15 residues long. In DNA, the CDR3 is TGTGCCAGTCAACCTCAGACAGGTTGGGATCAGCCCCAGCATTTT. Translating gives CASQPQTGWDQPQHF.

The chain recombines TRBV2 with TRBJ2-1; TRBD2 aligns across 7 bases. Looked up from germline, CDR1 is SNHLY and CDR2 is FYNNEI. There are 14 residues in the CDR3. Trimming at V came to 4 bases and at J to 5 bases, leaving 5 bases not matched to a gene. The CDR3 spells CASSVVRGNNEQFF. The CDR3 DNA follows: TGTGCCAGCAGTGTAGTGCGGGGGAACAATGAGCAGTTCTTC.

The chain is built from TRBV9 and TRBJ1-1, with 7 positions matching TRBD1. CDR1 and CDR2 (germline): SGDLS, YYNGEE. The CDR3 consists of 13 residues. V dropped 2 bases and J dropped 4; count of bases not matched to a gene: 2. CDR3 nucleotide sequence: TGTGCCAGCAGCGTTAACAGGGGCACTGAAGCTTTCTTT. It encodes CASSVNRGTEAFF.

The chain has TRBV19 and TRBJ1-1; TRBD1 is a possible D gene (5 bases). Germline CDR1 and CDR2: LNHDA and SQIVND (reference sequence). The CDR3 extends over 14 amino acids. V shed 4 bases and J shed 6 bases, with 15 bases lying between them. CDR3 residues: CASSTTGYGAEAFF. Written as DNA, the CDR3 is TGTGCCAGTAGTACTACAGGTTACGGCGCTGAAGCTTTCTTT.

This chain joins TRBV10-3 and TRBJ1-2; D not resolved. The CDR3 spans 12 residues. CDR1 is ENHRY and CDR2 is SYGVKD in the germline V gene. V lost 4 bases and J lost 5, with 8 bases in between. The CDR3 nucleotides read TGTGCCATCAGTGGCCTATTTTATGGCTACACCTTC. Translated, it gives CAISGLFYGYTF.

In its sample, this clone was seen a few times. The chain links TRBV5-4 to TRBJ1-1; weak D call: TRBD1 (6 bases). Germline values: CDR1 SGHNT, CDR2 YYREEE (reference sequence). The length of the CDR3 is 15 residues. Trimming removed 1 base from V and 4 bases from J, with 14 bases in between. The CDR3 bases are TGTGCCAGCAGCTTGTTAGGAGGCAGGGGCACTGAAGCTTTCTTT. Protein sequence: CASSLLGGRGTEAFF.

CDR3 in amino acids: CASSLGLAGTDTQYF. The CDR3, as DNA: TGTGCCAGCAGCTTGGGGCTAGCGGGCACAGATACGCAGTATTTT. V and J are TRBV5-4 and TRBJ2-3, with TRBD2 matching 7 bases. The trim removed 0 bases at V and 1 base at J, leaving 2 bases unmatched. This CDR3 comprises 15 residues. Germline V gene sequence: CDR1 SGHNT, CDR2 YYREEE (reference sequence).

V is TRBV30 and J is TRBJ2-3; 8 positions match TRBD1. CDR3 size: 15 residues. J was trimmed by 3 bases and V by 6 bases; bases with no gene match: 11. The V gene's germline CDR1 is GTSNPN and CDR2 SVGIG (reference sequence). The CDR3 sequence is CACRDRSRETDTQYF. The CDR3 nucleotides are TGTGCCTGCCGGGACAGGAGTCGGGAAACAGATACGCAGTATTTT.

The CDR3 loop reads CASSWDRPYNSPLHF. CDR3 in DNA: TGTGCCAGCAGTTGGGACAGGCCCTATAATTCACCCCTCCACTTT. The V gene is TRBV6-5, the J gene TRBJ1-6; 8 nucleotides align to TRBD1. V dropped 4 bases and J dropped 2; count of bases not matched to a gene: 1. CDR1 and CDR2 (germline): MNHEY, SVGAGI. This CDR3 is 15 amino acids long.

This clone appeared a single time. The chain recombines TRBV6-1 with TRBJ1-2; no definite D call. In germline, CDR1 is MNHNS, CDR2 SASEGT. The V gene lost 5 bases and the J gene lost 3 bases, with 10 bases spanning the gap. The CDR3 is made up of 13 amino acids. The CDR3 sequence is CASSLASDYGYTF. CDR3 sequence (DNA): TGTGCCAGCAGTCTCGCCAGTGACTATGGCTACACCTTC.

Only one count was recorded for this clone. This chain uses TRBV7-2 with TRBJ2-3; tentative D call: TRBD1 (6 bases). Per germline, CDR1 SGHTA and CDR2 FQGNSA. V was cut by 4 bases and J by 0 bases, with 14 bases left in between. The CDR3 runs 16 residues. In nucleotides, the CDR3 is TGTGCCAGCAGCTCTGGAGGACAGCCTAGCACAGATACGCAGTATTTT. Protein sequence: CASSSGGQPSTDTQYF.